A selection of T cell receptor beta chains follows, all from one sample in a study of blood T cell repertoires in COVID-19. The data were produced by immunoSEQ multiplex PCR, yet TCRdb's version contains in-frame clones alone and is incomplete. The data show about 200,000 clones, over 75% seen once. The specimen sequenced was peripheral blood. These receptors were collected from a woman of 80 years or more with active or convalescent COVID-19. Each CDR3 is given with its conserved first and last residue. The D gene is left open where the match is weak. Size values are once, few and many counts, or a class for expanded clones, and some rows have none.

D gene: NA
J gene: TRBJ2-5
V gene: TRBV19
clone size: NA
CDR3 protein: CASSIAVVREQETQYF
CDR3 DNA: TGTGCCAGTAGTATAGCTGTAGTAAGGGAGCAAGAGACCCAGTACTTC

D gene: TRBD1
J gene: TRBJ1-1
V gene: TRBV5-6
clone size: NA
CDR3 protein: CASSPGTGSFTEAFF
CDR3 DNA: TGTGCCAGCAGCCCTGGGACAGGCAGCTTTACTGAAGCTTTCTTT

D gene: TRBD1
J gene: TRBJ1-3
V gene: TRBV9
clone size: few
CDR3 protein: CASSAAHPGQLPISGNTIYF
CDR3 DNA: TGTGCCAGCAGCGCCGCCCACCCGGGACAGCTACCAATCTCTGGAAACACCATATATTTT

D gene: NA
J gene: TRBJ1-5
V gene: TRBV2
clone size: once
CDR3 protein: CASRDPRGRDQPQHF
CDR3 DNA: TGTGCCAGCAGAGACCCTAGGGGGAGAGATCAGCCCCAGCATTTT

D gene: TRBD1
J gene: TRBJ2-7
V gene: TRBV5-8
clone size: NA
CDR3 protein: CASSPGTVSYEQYF
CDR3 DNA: TGTGCCAGCAGCCCGGGGACAGTTTCCTACGAGCAGTACTTC

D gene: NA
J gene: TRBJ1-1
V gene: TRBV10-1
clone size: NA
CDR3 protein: CASSRVRTEAFF
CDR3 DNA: TGCGCCAGCAGTCGGGTGAGGACTGAAGCTTTCTTT

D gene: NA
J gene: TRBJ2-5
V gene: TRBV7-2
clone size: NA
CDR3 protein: CASSLRARGAGETQYF
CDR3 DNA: TGTGCCAGCAGCTTACGCGCCCGGGGTGCGGGGGAGACCCAGTACTTC

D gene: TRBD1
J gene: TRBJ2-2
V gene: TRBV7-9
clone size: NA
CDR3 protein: CASNSGTGIAGELFF
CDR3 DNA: TGTGCCAGCAACTCCGGGACAGGGATCGCCGGGGAGCTGTTTTTT

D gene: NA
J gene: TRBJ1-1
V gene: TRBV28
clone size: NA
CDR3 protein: CASTLDPGEGTEAFF
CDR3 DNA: TGTGCCAGCACCCTAGACCCAGGGGAGGGCACTGAAGCTTTCTTT

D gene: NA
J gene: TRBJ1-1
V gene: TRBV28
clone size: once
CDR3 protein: CASNKMPGRGDTEAFF
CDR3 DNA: TGTGCCAGCAATAAAATGCCGGGCAGGGGAGACACTGAAGCTTTCTTT

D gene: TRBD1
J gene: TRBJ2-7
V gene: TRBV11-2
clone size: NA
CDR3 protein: CASSFRDRGRGEQYF
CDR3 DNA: TGTGCCAGCAGCTTCCGGGACAGGGGGCGCGGCGAGCAGTACTTC

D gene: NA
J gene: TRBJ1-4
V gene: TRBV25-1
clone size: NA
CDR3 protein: CASSEYQGINEKLFF
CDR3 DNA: TGTGCCAGCAGTGAATATCAGGGGATTAATGAAAAACTGTTTTTT

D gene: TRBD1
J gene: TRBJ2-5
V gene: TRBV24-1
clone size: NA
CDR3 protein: CATSASGQGAQETQYF
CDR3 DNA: TGTGCCACCAGTGCCTCAGGACAGGGGGCCCAGGAGACCCAGTACTTC

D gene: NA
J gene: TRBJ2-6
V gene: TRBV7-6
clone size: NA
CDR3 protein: CASSSTGSPGANVLTF
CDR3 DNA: TGTGCCAGCAGCTCAACAGGGTCTCCTGGGGCCAACGTCCTGACTTTC

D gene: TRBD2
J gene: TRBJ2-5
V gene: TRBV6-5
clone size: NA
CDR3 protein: CASSQGLAQETQYF
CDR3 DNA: TGTGCCAGCAGCCAGGGACTAGCGCAAGAGACCCAGTACTTC

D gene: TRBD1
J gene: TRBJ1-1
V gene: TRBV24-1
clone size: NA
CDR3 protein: CATSDSGAGGKGTEAFF
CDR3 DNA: TGTGCCACCAGTGACTCCGGAGCAGGGGGCAAGGGCACTGAAGCTTTCTTT

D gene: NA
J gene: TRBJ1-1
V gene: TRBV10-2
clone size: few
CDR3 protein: CASSEIDGGMNTEAFF
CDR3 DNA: TGCGCCAGCAGTGAGATAGACGGAGGCATGAACACTGAAGCTTTCTTT

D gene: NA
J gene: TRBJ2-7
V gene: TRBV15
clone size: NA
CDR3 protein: CATSRDTGYQYF
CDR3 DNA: TGTGCCACCAGCAGAGATACAGGGTACCAGTACTTC

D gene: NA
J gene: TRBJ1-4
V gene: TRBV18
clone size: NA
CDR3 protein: CASSPVVGQLTEKLFF
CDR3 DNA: TGTGCCAGCTCACCAGTCGTTGGACAGCTAACTGAAAAACTGTTTTTT

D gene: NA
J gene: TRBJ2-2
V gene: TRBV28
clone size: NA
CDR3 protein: CAIRVGANTGELFF
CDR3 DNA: TGTGCGATCCGGGTCGGTGCGAACACCGGGGAGCTGTTTTTT

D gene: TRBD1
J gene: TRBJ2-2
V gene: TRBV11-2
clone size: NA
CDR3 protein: CASSSQGVTGELFF
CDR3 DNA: TGTGCCAGCAGCTCGCAGGGGGTCACCGGGGAGCTGTTTTTT

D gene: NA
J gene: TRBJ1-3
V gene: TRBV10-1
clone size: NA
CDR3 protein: CASRGQPRSGNTIYF
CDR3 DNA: TGCGCCAGCAGGGGGCAGCCACGCTCTGGAAACACCATATATTTT

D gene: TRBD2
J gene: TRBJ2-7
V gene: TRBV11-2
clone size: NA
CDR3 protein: CASSFTSGGLSEQYF
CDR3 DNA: TGTGCCAGCAGCTTCACTAGCGGGGGGCTCTCGGAGCAGTACTTC

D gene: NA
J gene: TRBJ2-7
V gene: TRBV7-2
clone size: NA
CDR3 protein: CASSSPYRGDYEQYF
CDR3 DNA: TGTGCCAGCAGCTCACCATATCGGGGTGATTACGAGCAGTACTTC

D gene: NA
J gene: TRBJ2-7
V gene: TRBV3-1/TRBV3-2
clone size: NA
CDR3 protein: CASSPTLGGAESYEQYF
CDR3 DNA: TGTGCCAGCAGCCCCACCTTAGGGGGGGCTGAAAGCTACGAGCAGTACTTC

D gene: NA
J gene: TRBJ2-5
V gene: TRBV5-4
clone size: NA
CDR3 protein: CASSPRDSYPLETQYF
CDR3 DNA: TGTGCCAGCAGCCCGCGGGACTCTTATCCTTTGGAGACCCAGTACTTC

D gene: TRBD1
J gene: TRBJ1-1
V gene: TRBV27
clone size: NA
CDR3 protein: CASSRTGWSTEAFF
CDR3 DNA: TGTGCCAGCAGCCGGACAGGGTGGAGCACTGAAGCTTTCTTT

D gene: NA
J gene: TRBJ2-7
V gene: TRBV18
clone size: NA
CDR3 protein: CASSRNGPDKSSEQYF
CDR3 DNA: TGTGCCAGCTCACGAAACGGCCCCGACAAAAGTTCCGAGCAGTACTTC

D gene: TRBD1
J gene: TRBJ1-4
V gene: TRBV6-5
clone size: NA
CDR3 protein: CASSYTPGTGGEKLFF
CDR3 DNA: TGTGCCAGCAGTTATACTCCCGGGACAGGGGGAGAAAAACTGTTTTTT

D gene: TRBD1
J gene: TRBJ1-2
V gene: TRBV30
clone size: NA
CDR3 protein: CAWGTGPSYTF
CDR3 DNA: TGTGCCTGGGGGACAGGCCCGTCTTACACCTTC

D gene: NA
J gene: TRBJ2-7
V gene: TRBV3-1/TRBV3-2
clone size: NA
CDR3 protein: CASSHPVRDTYEQYF
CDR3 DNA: TGTGCCAGCAGCCACCCAGTACGGGACACCTACGAGCAGTACTTC

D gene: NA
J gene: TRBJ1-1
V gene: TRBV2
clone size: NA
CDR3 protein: CASSELGGANTEAFF
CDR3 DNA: TGTGCCAGCAGTGAATTAGGAGGGGCAAACACTGAAGCTTTCTTT

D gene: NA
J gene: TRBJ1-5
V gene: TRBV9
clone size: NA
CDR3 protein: CASSTAGVWGQPQHF
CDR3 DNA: TGTGCCAGCAGCACAGCAGGGGTATGGGGGCAGCCCCAGCATTTT

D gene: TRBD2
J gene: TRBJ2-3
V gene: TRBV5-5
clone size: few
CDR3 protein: CASSLEASGGTDTQYF
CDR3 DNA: TGTGCCAGCAGCTTGGAGGCTAGCGGGGGCACAGATACGCAGTATTTT